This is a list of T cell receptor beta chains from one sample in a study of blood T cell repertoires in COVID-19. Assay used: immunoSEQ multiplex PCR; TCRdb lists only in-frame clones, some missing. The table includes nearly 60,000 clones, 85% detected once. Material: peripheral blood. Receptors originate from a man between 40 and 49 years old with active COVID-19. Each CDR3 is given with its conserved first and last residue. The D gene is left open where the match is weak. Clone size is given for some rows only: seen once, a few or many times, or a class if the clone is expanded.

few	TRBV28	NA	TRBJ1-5	TGTGCCAGCACGGCGCAGGGCAGGGGTCCAGCCCACAGTCAGCCCCAGCATTTT	CASTAQGRGPAHSQPQHF
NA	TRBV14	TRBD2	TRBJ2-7	TGTGCCAGCAGCCGGGGACTAGCGGGCCCGTCCTACGAGCAGTACTTC	CASSRGLAGPSYEQYF
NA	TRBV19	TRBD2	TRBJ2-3	TGTGCCAGTAGTATGGGACTAGCGGGAGGTCCAGCCCTGGGAGATACGCAGTATTTT	CASSMGLAGGPALGDTQYF
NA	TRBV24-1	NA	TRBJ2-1	TGTGCCACCAGCCGGGATTATGATGAGCAGTTCTTC	CATSRDYDEQFF
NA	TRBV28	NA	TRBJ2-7	TGTGCCAGCAGTTTATCACGCGGGCCAGCCTACGAGCAGTACTTC	CASSLSRGPAYEQYF
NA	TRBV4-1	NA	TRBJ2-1	TGCGCCAGCAGCCGGGCGCTGGACTACAATGAGCAGTTCTTC	CASSRALDYNEQFF
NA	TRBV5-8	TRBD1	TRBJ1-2	TGTGCCAGCATCAGCCGACAGGGGGCGTTAAGTGGCTACACCTTC	CASISRQGALSGYTF
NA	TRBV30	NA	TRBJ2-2	TGTGCCTGGAGTCCTCTCGCGGACACCGGGGAGCTGTTTTTT	CAWSPLADTGELFF
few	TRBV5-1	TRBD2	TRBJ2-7	TGCGCCACCGCAGCGGGAGGGGATAACTACGAGCAGTACTTC	CATAAGGDNYEQYF
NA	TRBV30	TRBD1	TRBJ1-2	TGTGCCTGGGACAGGGGGCCCTATGGCTACACCTTC	CAWDRGPYGYTF
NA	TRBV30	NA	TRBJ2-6	TGTGCCTGGAGTACAGGCCTCTCTGGGGCCAACGTCCTGACTTTC	CAWSTGLSGANVLTF
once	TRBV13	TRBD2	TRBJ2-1	TGTGCCAGCAGCTCCCTGTGGGGGAGGGCCGGCAATGAGCAGTTCTTC	CASSSLWGRAGNEQFF
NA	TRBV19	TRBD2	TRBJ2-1	TGTGCCAGTAGTCTCCAGGGACTAGCGGGAGGGCCAGGGACGCATGAGCAGTTCTTC	CASSLQGLAGGPGTHEQFF
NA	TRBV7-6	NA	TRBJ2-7	TGTGCCAGCAGCTTAGGTGTTGGGCGGAAGGGGGTAAGCGAGCAGTACTTC	CASSLGVGRKGVSEQYF
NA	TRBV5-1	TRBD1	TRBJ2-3	TGCGCCAGCAGTCGGGACAGTAGTACAGATACGCAGTATTTT	CASSRDSSTDTQYF
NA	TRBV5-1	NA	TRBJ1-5	TGCGCCAGCAGCTCGCAGGGTCTTAGCAATCAGCCCCAGCATTTT	CASSSQGLSNQPQHF
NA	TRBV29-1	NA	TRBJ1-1	TGCAGCGTTGAAGGACTGCATACTGAAGCTTTCTTT	CSVEGLHTEAFF
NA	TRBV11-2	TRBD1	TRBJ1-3	TGTGCCAGCAGCTTCGACAGGGCGGGAAACACCATATATTTT	CASSFDRAGNTIYF
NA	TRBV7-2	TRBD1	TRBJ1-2	TGTGCCAGCAGCGCCCAGGGGGCCAGCTATGGCTACACCTTC	CASSAQGASYGYTF
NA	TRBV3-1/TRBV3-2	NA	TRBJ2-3	TGTGCCAGCAGTCCTCTTGAGGGTACGCAGTATTTT	CASSPLEGTQYF
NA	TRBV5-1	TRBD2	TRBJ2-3	TGCGCCAGCAGCTCCGGGACTAGCGGAAGCACAGATACGCAGTATTTT	CASSSGTSGSTDTQYF
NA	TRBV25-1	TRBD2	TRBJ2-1	TGTGCCAGCAGTGGACTTTCTAGCGGGAGAGGTGCCTACAATGAGCAGTTCTTC	CASSGLSSGRGAYNEQFF
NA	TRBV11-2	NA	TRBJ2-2	TGTGCCAGCAGCTTAGGGGGCGGTGGGGGGAGTTCGAACACCGGGGAGCTGTTTTTT	CASSLGGGGGSSNTGELFF
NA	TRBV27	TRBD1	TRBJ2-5	TGTGCCAGCAGTCCCCCGACAGGGGGGATCATAGAGACCCAGTACTTC	CASSPPTGGIIETQYF
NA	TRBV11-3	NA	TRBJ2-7	TGTGCCAGCAGCTTAACAGGGAGCTCCTACGAGCAGTACTTC	CASSLTGSSYEQYF
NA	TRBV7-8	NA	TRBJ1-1	TGTGCCAGCAGCTTCCGGGGGGGGTCCACTGAAGCTTTCTTT	CASSFRGGSTEAFF
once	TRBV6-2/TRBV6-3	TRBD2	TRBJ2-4	TGTGCCAGCAGCCTCAAGGGACTAGTGAACATTCAGTACTTC	CASSLKGLVNIQYF
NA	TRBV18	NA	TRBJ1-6	TGTGCCAGCTCCCTCCCGGGGAGAGAATCACCCCTCCACTTT	CASSLPGRESPLHF
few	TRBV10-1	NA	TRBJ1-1	TGCGCCAGCAGTGGGACATCGAACACTGAAGCTTTCTTT	CASSGTSNTEAFF
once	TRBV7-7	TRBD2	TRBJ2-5	TGTGCTAGCAGCTTAACGGCGGGAGCTGAAGAGACCCAGTACTTC	CASSLTAGAEETQYF
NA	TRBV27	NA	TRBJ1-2	TGTGCCAGCAGTCGGCAGGGAGGGCCCTATGGCTACACCTTC	CASSRQGGPYGYTF
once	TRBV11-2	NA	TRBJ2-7	TGTGCCAGCAGCGCCAAACTAGCAGTCAGCTCCTACGAGCAGTACTTC	CASSAKLAVSSYEQYF
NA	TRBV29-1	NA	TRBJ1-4	TGCAGCGTCACGGGACTCGACGCAACTAATGAAAAACTGTTTTTT	CSVTGLDATNEKLFF
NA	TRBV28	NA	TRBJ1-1	TGTGCCAGCAGTTCCCCGGCAGGGGCGGATGGCACTGAAGCTTTCTTT	CASSSPAGADGTEAFF
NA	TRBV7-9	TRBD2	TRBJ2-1	TGTGCCAGCAGCTTAGAGATCGGGACTAGCGGAAACAATGAGCAGTTCTTC	CASSLEIGTSGNNEQFF
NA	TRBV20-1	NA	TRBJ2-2	TGCAGTGCTAGTAGACGGGCGAACACCGGGGAGCTGTTTTTT	CSASRRANTGELFF
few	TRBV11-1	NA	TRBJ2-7	TGTGCCAGCAGCCCGTCAGGAGGGTGGTACGAGCAGTACTTC	CASSPSGGWYEQYF
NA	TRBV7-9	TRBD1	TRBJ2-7	TGTGCCAGCAGCTTGAGGAGAGACAGGGGGGGATTGGAGCAGTACTTC	CASSLRRDRGGLEQYF
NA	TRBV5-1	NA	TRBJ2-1	TGCGCCAGCAGCGGGGGGTCTGACCTAGGCTCCTACAATGAGCAGTTCTTC	CASSGGSDLGSYNEQFF
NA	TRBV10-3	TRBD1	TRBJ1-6	TGTGCCATCAGTGAGTCGAGAAAGACAGGGAGCTCACCCCTCCACTTT	CAISESRKTGSSPLHF
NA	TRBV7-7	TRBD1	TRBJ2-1	TGTGCTAGCAGCAAGGTACAGGGGAGCTCCTACAATGAGCAGTTCTTC	CASSKVQGSSYNEQFF
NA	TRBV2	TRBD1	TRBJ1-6	TGTGCCAGCAGCGGGCGGACAGGGGATAATTCACCCCTCCACTTT	CASSGRTGDNSPLHF
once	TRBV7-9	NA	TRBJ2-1	TGTGCCAGCAGCACAGGGGGGGTCCACAATGAGCAGTTCTTC	CASSTGGVHNEQFF
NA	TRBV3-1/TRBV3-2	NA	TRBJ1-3	TGTGCCAGCAGCGCTCGACAGCTCCAATACTCTGGAAACACCATATATTTT	CASSARQLQYSGNTIYF
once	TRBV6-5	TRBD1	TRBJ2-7	TGTGCCAGCAGTTACAGGGGGACAGCGGAAGCCTACGAGCAGTACTTC	CASSYRGTAEAYEQYF
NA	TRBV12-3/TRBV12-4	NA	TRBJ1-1	TGTGCCAGCATCGAGGGCAGGCAGACTGAAGCTTTCTTT	CASIEGRQTEAFF
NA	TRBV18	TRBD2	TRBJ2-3	TGTGCCAGCTCACTTGGACTAGCGGGAGTAGGCACAGATACGCAGTATTTT	CASSLGLAGVGTDTQYF
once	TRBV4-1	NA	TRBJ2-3	TGCGCCAGCAGCCAGATCGGACGGAGGATCACAGATACGCAGTATTTT	CASSQIGRRITDTQYF
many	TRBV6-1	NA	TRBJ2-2	TGTGCCAGCAGTGAAACGTGGGGAGGCGACACCGGGGAGCTGTTTTTT	CASSETWGGDTGELFF
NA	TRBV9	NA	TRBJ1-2	TGTGCCAGCAGCCCGTGGGGGGGCGGCAACTATGGCTACACCTTC	CASSPWGGGNYGYTF
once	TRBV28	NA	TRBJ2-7	TGTGCCAGCAGTACCCCGGGAGTTTACGAGCAGTACTTC	CASSTPGVYEQYF
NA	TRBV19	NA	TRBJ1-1	TGTGCCAGTACCATAGGAGGGATTTACACTGAAGCTTTCTTT	CASTIGGIYTEAFF